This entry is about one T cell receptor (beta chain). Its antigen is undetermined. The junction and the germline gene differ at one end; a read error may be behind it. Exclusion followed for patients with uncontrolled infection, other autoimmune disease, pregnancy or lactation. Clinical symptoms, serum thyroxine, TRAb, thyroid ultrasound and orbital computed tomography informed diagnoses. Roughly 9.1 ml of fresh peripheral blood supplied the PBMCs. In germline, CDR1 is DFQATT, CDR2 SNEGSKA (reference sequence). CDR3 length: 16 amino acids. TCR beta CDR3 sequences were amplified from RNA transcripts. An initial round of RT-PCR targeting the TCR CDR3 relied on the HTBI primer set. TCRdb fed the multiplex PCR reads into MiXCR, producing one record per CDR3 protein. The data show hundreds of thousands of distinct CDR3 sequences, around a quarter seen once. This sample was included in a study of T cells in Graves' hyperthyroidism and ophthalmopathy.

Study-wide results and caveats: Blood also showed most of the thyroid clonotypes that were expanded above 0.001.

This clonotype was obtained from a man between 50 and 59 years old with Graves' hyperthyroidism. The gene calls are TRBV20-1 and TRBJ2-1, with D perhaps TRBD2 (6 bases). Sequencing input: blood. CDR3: CSAREPSGRPYNEQIF. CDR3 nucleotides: TGCAGTGCTAGAGAACCGAGCGGGCGCCCCTACAATGAGCAGATCTTC.